A single sample is the source of the 25 T cell receptor beta chains below, sequenced in a study of long-term antiretroviral therapy in people with HIV (dated by TCRdb to between 2021 and 2023). The immunoSEQ hsTCRB v3.0 assay was used at survey level resolution to sequence the TRB variable region. The source is immuneACCESS, and TCRdb retained only in-frame sequences with V and J called. Part of the clones is not carried over; for the studies checked, unresolved V genes explain less than half of this, and the remainder is unexplained. Recorded for this sample are about 38,000 clones; around 75% of them occurred a single time. About 5% of the sample lies in the top ten. The source was unsorted PBMCs, collected 1.5 years after starting antiretroviral therapy. The receptors derive from a man between 18 and 29 years old with HIV.

The J gene is TRBJ2-3, the V gene TRBV6-1; TRBD2 matches 9 bases. The junction had 4 bases not matched to a gene; V was cut back by 0 bases and J by 6 bases. This CDR3 comprises 15 residues. Germline CDR1 and CDR2: MNHNS and SASEGT. CDR3 residues: CASSEAGGGVDTQYF. The CDR3 nucleotides read TGTGCCAGCAGTGAAGCCGGCGGGGGGGTGGATACGCAGTATTTT.

The V gene is TRBV19, the J gene TRBJ2-7; 8 nucleotides agree with TRBD1. This CDR3 has 15 amino acids. Germline assignment: CDR1 LNHDA and CDR2 SQIVND (reference sequence). After removal of 5 bases from V and 5 bases from J, the junction contained 11 bases not matched to a gene. This CDR3 reads CASSVQGVGANEQYF. The CDR3, as DNA: TGTGCCAGTAGTGTACAGGGGGTAGGAGCGAACGAGCAGTACTTC. Full variable domain (missing parts from reference TRBV19 and TRBJ2-7): DGGITQSPKYLFRKEGQNVTLSCEQNLNHDAMYWYRQDPGQGLRLIYYSQIVNDFQKGDIAEGYSVSREKKESFPLTVTSAQKNPTAFYLCASSVQGVGANEQYFGPGTRLTVT.

The chain is built from TRBV5-6 and TRBJ2-7, with D tentatively TRBD1 (5 bases). This CDR3 has 16 amino acids. CDR1 is SGHDT and CDR2 is YYEEEE in the germline V gene. Trimming removed 2 bases from V and 3 bases from J, with 18 bases in between. The CDR3 reads CASSLDQGRRGYEQYF. Here the CDR3 DNA reads TGTGCCAGCAGCTTAGACCAGGGTAGGAGAGGCTACGAGCAGTACTTC.

This chain uses TRBV28 with TRBJ1-5, with a possible D match to TRBD1 (6 bases). This CDR3 spans 17 amino acids. Germline CDR1 and CDR2: MDHEN and SYDVKM. Trimming removed 1 base at V and 1 base at J, with 14 bases between. The CDR3, as DNA: TGTGCCAGCAGTTTATTTATTGCAGGGGCAAGCAATCAGCCCCAGCATTTT. It is translated as CASSLFIAGASNQPQHF.

The V and J genes are TRBV28 and TRBJ1-1; no definite D call. V lost 7 bases and J 1 base, leaving 7 bases between the germline ends. Looked up from germline, CDR1 is MDHEN and CDR2 is SYDVKM. The CDR3 length is 12 residues. This CDR3 is CASKKGNTEAFF. CDR3 in DNA: TGTGCCAGCAAGAAAGGGAACACTGAAGCTTTCTTT. Drawing the rest from reference TRBV28 and TRBJ1-1, the complete variable domain is DVKVTQSSRYLVKRTGEKVFLECVQDMDHENMFWYRQDPGLGLRLIYFSYDVKMKEKGDIPEGYSVSREKKERFSLILESASTNQTSMYLCASKKGNTEAFFGQGTRLTVV.

The chain is built from TRBV18 and TRBJ1-1, with D maybe TRBD1 (6 bases). Trimming stripped 1 base from V and 7 bases from J, with 10 bases between. Germline lookup yields CDR1 KGHSH and CDR2 LQKENI. The CDR3 consists of 13 residues. CDR3 in DNA: TGTGCCAGCTCACCACGGGACACATATGAAGCTTTCTTT. As protein: CASSPRDTYEAFF.

The rearrangement links TRBV25-1 to TRBJ2-1; D unresolved. Germline loops: CDR1 MGHDK, CDR2 SYGVNS. Trimming removed 5 bases from V and 12 bases from J, with 11 bases in between. The CDR3 sequence is 11 residues long. CDR3 amino acids: CASSPESGQFF. The CDR3 DNA is TGTGCCAGCAGTCCAGAATCGGGGCAGTTCTTC.

The chain couples TRBV19 to TRBJ1-1; D is undetermined. The germline V gene encodes CDR1 LNHDA and CDR2 SQIVND (reference sequence). Trimming left V 10 bases short and J 0 bases short, with 9 bases between. The CDR3 length is 12 residues. The CDR3 protein is CATGAMNTEAFF. CDR3 bases: TGTGCCACGGGCGCCATGAACACTGAAGCTTTCTTT.

The chain recombines TRBV5-6 with TRBJ2-7; unclear D gene. Between the trimmed V and J ends, which lost 3 bases and 4 bases, there was a span of 14 bases. The CDR3 totals 14 residues. Germline CDR1 is SGHDT and CDR2 is YYEEEE. CDR3 loop: CASSSPTGPYEQYF. The CDR3 DNA reads as TGTGCCAGCAGCTCTCCGACGGGTCCATACGAGCAGTACTTC.

The V and J genes are TRBV7-2 and TRBJ2-3, with a tentative D call TRBD1 (5 bases). The V end was cut by 2 bases, the J end by 5 bases, with 11 bases between. The CDR3 totals 14 residues. Per germline, CDR1 SGHTA and CDR2 FQGNSA. CDR3 sequence: CASSLTPRGDTQYF. The CDR3 nucleotides read TGTGCCAGCAGCTTAACCCCTAGGGGAGATACGCAGTATTTT.

This clone has more than one count but fewer than ten. The chain combines TRBV19 with TRBJ2-7; D gene uncertain. This CDR3 spans 12 amino acids. V gave up 8 bases and J gave up 2 bases, with 10 bases separating them. Germline CDR1 LNHDA, CDR2 SQIVND (reference sequence). Written as DNA, the CDR3 is TGTGCCAGTGCTGGGGTGACCTACGAGCAGTACTTC. Translated: CASAGVTYEQYF.

The V and J genes are TRBV11-2 and TRBJ2-3; D remains ambiguous. V lost 2 bases and J 0 bases, leaving 12 bases between the germline ends. The CDR3 runs to 16 residues. CDR1 SGHAT and CDR2 FQNNGV come from the germline V gene. CDR3 sequence (DNA): TGTGCCAGCAGCTTATCAACTCAATTAAGCACAGATACGCAGTATTTT. Its translation: CASSLSTQLSTDTQYF.

J is TRBJ1-5 and V is TRBV28; D gene ambiguous. CDR1 MDHEN and CDR2 SYDVKM come from the germline V gene. The ends were cut back, 3 bases at V and 2 bases at J, with 5 bases in the middle. The CDR3 has 13 amino acids. The CDR3 DNA follows: TGTGCCAGCAGTTTTCTCGGCAATCAGCCCCAGCATTTT. It is translated as CASSFLGNQPQHF.

About this clone: In the same sample, other DNA sequences code for this CDR3. The rearrangement uses TRBV6-6 and TRBJ2-5; D is ambiguous. Between the trimmed V and J ends, which lost 5 bases and 3 bases, there was a span of 4 bases. The V gene's germline CDR1 is MNHNY and CDR2 SVGAGI (reference sequence). The CDR3 extends over 11 amino acids. The CDR3 DNA follows: TGTGCCAGCAGTCCTAAAGAGACCCAGTACTTC. It codes for CASSPKETQYF.

This clone occurred once. V and J are TRBV18 and TRBJ2-1; TRBD2 aligns across 15 bases. Germline assignment: CDR1 KGHSH and CDR2 LQKENI. Losses at the gene ends were 3 bases for V and 15 bases for J; bases not matched to a gene: 9. The CDR3 covers 15 residues. The CDR3 DNA reads TGTGCCAGCTCACCCCCGGGACTAGCGGGGGGCCATCCGTTCTTC. Translating it yields CASSPPGLAGGHPFF.

This clone was found a few times. The chain employs TRBV2 and TRBJ2-7, with TRBD2 matching over 7 bases. The CDR3 is 13 residues long. CDR1 and CDR2 from the germline V gene are SNHLY and FYNNEI. V gave up 0 bases and J gave up 7 bases; unmatched junction bases: 3. CDR3 coding DNA: TGTGCCAGCAGTGAAGCGAGAGCGGGGGAGCAGTACTTC. This codes for CASSEARAGEQYF.

The CDR3 protein is CASSFARGGTGELFF. CDR3 nucleotides: TGTGCCAGCAGCTTTGCCCGAGGAGGAACCGGGGAGCTGTTTTTT. The rearrangement links TRBV7-2 to TRBJ2-2; perhaps TRBD2 as D (5 bases). V was trimmed by 3 bases and J by 5 bases, leaving 13 bases between them. This CDR3 contains 15 residues. From germline, CDR1 is SGHTA and CDR2 FQGNSA.

The chain couples TRBV6-5 to TRBJ2-7; 10 nucleotides align to TRBD1. Germline V gene sequence: CDR1 MNHEY, CDR2 SVGAGI. The CDR3 loop spans 14 amino acids. V trimming: 6 bases; J trimming: 6 bases; junction bases outside the gene matches: 8. CDR3: CASRGMTGGAEQYF. The CDR3 bases are TGTGCCAGCAGAGGGATGACAGGGGGCGCCGAGCAGTACTTC.

This chain uses TRBV5-4 with TRBJ2-1; a possible D gene is TRBD2 (5 bases). CDR3 length: 16 residues. Germline CDR1 SGHNT, CDR2 YYREEE (reference sequence). V lost 2 bases and J lost 0, with 12 bases in between. CDR3 sequence: CASSLPSGSSYNEQFF. The CDR3 nucleotides read TGTGCCAGCAGCTTACCGAGCGGAAGCTCCTACAATGAGCAGTTCTTC.

CDR3 sequence: CASSAETGGKNIQYF. The CDR3 bases are TGTGCCAGCAGTGCTGAGACAGGGGGTAAAAACATTCAGTACTTC. The chain has TRBV2 and TRBJ2-4, with TRBD1 matching over 9 bases. With V trimmed by 4 bases and J by 4 bases, 5 bases remained unmatched. In germline, CDR1 is SNHLY, CDR2 FYNNEI. The CDR3 extends over 15 amino acids.

The chain recombines TRBV28 with TRBJ2-6; D remains unclear. Germline V gives CDR1 MDHEN, CDR2 SYDVKM. The germline V and J ends were trimmed by 8 bases and 0 bases, with 2 bases remaining between them. The CDR3 extends over 12 amino acids. The CDR3 protein is CASHSGANVLTF. In DNA, the CDR3 is TGTGCCAGCCACTCTGGGGCCAACGTCCTGACTTTC.

The V and J genes are TRBV18 and TRBJ1-5; 8 bases fit TRBD1. The germline V gene has CDR1 KGHSH and CDR2 LQKENI. CDR3 size: 14 residues. V gave up 3 bases and J gave up 4 bases; unmatched junction bases: 2. CDR3 protein: CASSPRQGNQPQHF. As DNA, the CDR3 is TGTGCCAGCTCACCCCGACAGGGGAATCAGCCCCAGCATTTT.

The rearrangement links TRBV9 to TRBJ1-1, with 7 bases matching TRBD1. The germline V gene has CDR1 SGDLS and CDR2 YYNGEE. This CDR3 comprises 17 residues. With V trimmed by 0 bases and J by 3 bases, 11 bases remained unmatched. The CDR3: CASSVGQGVVMDTEAFF. The CDR3 nucleotides read TGTGCCAGCAGCGTAGGGCAGGGGGTTGTGATGGACACTGAAGCTTTCTTT.

This clone appeared once. The rearrangement uses TRBV19 and TRBJ1-5; 9 bases match TRBD1. Germline V gene sequence: CDR1 LNHDA, CDR2 SQIVND (reference sequence). J was trimmed by 4 bases and V by 3 bases; bases with no gene match: 4. The CDR3 sequence is 15 residues long. This CDR3 reads CASSIDRGLNQPQHF. The CDR3 nucleotides read TGTGCCAGTAGTATTGACAGGGGGTTAAATCAGCCCCAGCATTTT.

This chain uses TRBV6-4 with TRBJ2-1, with a weak D call TRBD2 (6 bases). Germline V gene lookup returns CDR1 MRHNA and CDR2 SNTAGT. V was clipped by 2 bases and J by 9 bases, with 11 bases between them. CDR3 length equals 13 residues. The CDR3 is CASSDERGVEQFF. CDR3 coding DNA: TGTGCCAGCAGTGACGAGCGCGGGGTTGAGCAGTTCTTC.